The sequence of this T cell receptor beta chain was determined in a study of blood T cell repertoires in COVID-19. In the study overall: Acute and convalescent COVID-19 specimens originated in the United States, Italy and Spain.

This CDR3 comprises 12 residues. Per the germline V gene, CDR1 is MDHEN and CDR2 is SYDVKM. The ends were cut back, 2 bases at V and 13 bases at J, with 13 bases in the middle. Authors' analysis steps: Amplification of reference gene primers provided the estimated nucleated cell counts. Generated by immunoSEQ multiplex PCR, the TCRdb table keeps only in-frame clones and is missing some. V and J calls plus clone size are reproduced from that table; the DNA served to infer D and trimming. The repertoire holds a few hundred thousand clones, with 70% to 90% as singletons. The V gene is TRBV28, the J gene TRBJ2-3; D may be TRBD1 (6 bases). Sequenced input: PBMCs or T cells enriched from blood (not recorded which). This receptor was obtained from a woman aged 50 to 65 who had recovered from COVID-19. This CDR3 reads CASSLGGQTKYF. The CDR3 nucleotides are TGTGCCAGCAGTTTAGGCGGACAGACCAAGTATTTT.